What follows is one T cell receptor beta chain and its context. This sample was included in a study of blood T cell repertoires in COVID-19. Looking at the study overall: T cells, B-cell-depleted T cells, or PBMCs provided the cDNA or gDNA that served as material.

V trimming: 7 bases; J trimming: 6 bases; junction bases outside the gene matches: 6. Germline-derived CDR1 and CDR2 are SNHLY and FYNNEI. The CDR3 runs 13 residues. TCRdb's table, derived via immunoSEQ multiplex PCR, lists solely in-frame clones and lacks some. The data hold around 470,000 clones, with 90% observed a single time. Material for sequencing was PBMCs or T cells enriched from blood (not recorded which). V and J are TRBV2 and TRBJ2-7, with TRBD2 matching 10 bases. This TCR was sampled from a young man who had recovered from COVID-19. CDR3 in DNA: TGTGCCAGCAAGGAGCGGGAGGGCCCCGAGCAGTACTTC. Its translation: CASKEREGPEQYF.